This TCR beta chain appears in the sequencing data of a study of T-cell reconstitution after alpha-beta-depleted transplantation in children. Study-wide results and caveats: Where some patients showed high TCRbeta diversity at day 60, it came from recipient T cells and thymic progenitors that had survived. At the one-year point after transplant, T-cell counts and TCRbeta diversity were found to come mostly from T cells that had been newly produced. About two months after transplant, alpha-beta T cells reportedly came from several hundred expanded graft clones.

In this sample, this clonotype turned up many times. The antigen is unknown. V was cut by 10 bases and J by 2 bases, with 18 bases left in between. Germline CDR1 MNHEY, CDR2 SVGAGI. This CDR3 comprises 14 residues. Unique molecular identifiers tagged the TCRbeta library. Each CDR3 protein is one row after TCRdb ran MiXCR on the PCR reads. The table lists about 300,000 distinct CDR3 sequences, around 7.3% of them singletons. The sample consisted of peripheral blood, taken 360 days after TCRalphabeta/CD19-depleted stem cell transplant. This rearrangement joins TRBV6-5 to TRBJ2-7; D is perhaps TRBD1 or TRBD2 (5 bases each). This receptor was identified in a female patient younger than 10 who had a stem cell transplant for Fanconi anemia, so the T cells may come from the graft donor. The CDR3 sequence: CATCPSGQTYEQYF. CDR3 DNA: TGTGCCACCTGCCCTTCGGGGCAGACCTACGAGCAGTACTTC.